These 2 T cell receptor beta chains were sequenced from one sample in a study of shared clonotypes between healthy human individuals. TCRdb keeps only in-frame clones here, not all; method: immunoSEQ multiplex PCR. The top ten clones hold roughly an eighth of a sample with roughly 500,000 clones, about 84% of them seen once. What was sequenced was PBMCs. Every receptor here comes from a woman aged 40 to 50 in good health. Some clones in this sample may be carry-over from other donors' samples.

This clone was observed many times. This chain connects TRBV4-1 to TRBJ1-4; 9 bases line up with TRBD1. The CDR3 has 15 residues. Per germline, CDR1 MGHRA and CDR2 YSYEKL. Trimming at V came to 6 bases and at J to 7 bases, leaving 9 bases not matched to a gene. This chain's CDR3 is CASRGYRGPTEKLFF. The CDR3 DNA follows: TGCGCCAGCAGGGGTTACAGGGGGCCGACTGAAAAACTGTTTTTT.

V and J are TRBV4-3 and TRBJ2-7; no reliable D call. Germline-derived CDR1 and CDR2 are LGHNA and YSLEER. This CDR3 has 14 amino acids. V was trimmed by 0 bases and J by 0 bases, leaving 6 bases between them. CDR3 nucleotides: TGCGCCAGCAGCCAAGACAGCGCCTCCTACGAGCAGTACTTC. It translates to CASSQDSASYEQYF.